These 25 T cell receptor beta chains originate from one sample sequenced in a study of OX40 agonist ivuxolimab in advanced cancers. Method: immunoSEQ multiplex PCR; TCRdb's copy keeps in-frame clones and lacks some. The table has fewer than 30,000 clones, 88% seen once. This specimen consisted of CD4+ or CD8+ T cells sorted from blood, obtained in a trial of the OX40 agonist ivuxolimab. The receptors were sampled from an adult with an advanced solid tumor such as melanoma, head and neck, liver or kidney cancer.

The V gene is TRBV25-1, the J gene TRBJ2-4; no firm D call. This CDR3 has 15 amino acids. The V end lost 5 bases, the J end lost 0 bases, and 11 bases lay between the germline ends. Germline CDR1 MGHDK, CDR2 SYGVNS. CDR3 DNA: TGTGCCAGCAGTCCCTTCGGGCTAGCCAAAAACATTCAGTACTTC. This sequence encodes CASSPFGLAKNIQYF.

The genes are TRBV7-2 and TRBJ1-5; possible D gene TRBD1, 5 bases. The CDR3 extends over 13 amino acids. Germline assignment: CDR1 SGHTA and CDR2 FQGNSA. Between the trimmed V and J ends, which lost 5 bases and 5 bases, there was a span of 10 bases. The CDR3 loop reads CASSDRGDQPQHF. CDR3 in DNA: TGTGCCAGCAGCGACCGGGGGGATCAGCCCCAGCATTTT.

In this sample, this clone turned up once. The gene calls are TRBV2 and TRBJ2-5; 16 nucleotides align to TRBD2. V lost 3 bases and J lost 2; bases outside the gene matches: 9. The CDR3 is made up of 19 amino acids. CDR1 and CDR2 from the germline V gene are SNHLY and FYNNEI. This chain's CDR3 is CASSDAPGLAGGPQETQYF. In nucleotides, the CDR3 is TGTGCCAGCAGTGACGCTCCGGGACTAGCGGGAGGGCCGCAAGAGACCCAGTACTTC.

The chain employs TRBV7-2 and TRBJ1-2; D gene uncertain. V was shortened by 3 bases and J by 3 bases, with 17 bases between the two germline ends. CDR1 is SGHTA and CDR2 is FQGNSA in the germline V gene. This CDR3 has 16 residues. CDR3 coding DNA: TGTGCCAGCAGCTTTCCCCCCGGAACAGACTACTATGGCTACACCTTC. Amino acids: CASSFPPGTDYYGYTF.

V is TRBV19 and J is TRBJ2-7; the match to TRBD1 covers 8 bases. The CDR3 runs to 13 residues. Germline CDR1 is LNHDA and CDR2 is SQIVND (reference sequence). V trimming: 5 bases; J trimming: 4 bases; junction bases outside the gene matches: 4. CDR3 DNA sequence: TGTGCCAGTAGTGATACAGGGGGTTACGAGCAGTACTTC. It translates to CASSDTGGYEQYF.

This chain links TRBV6-1 with TRBJ1-2, with TRBD1 matching 9 bases. Per germline, CDR1 MNHNS and CDR2 SASEGT. The CDR3 spans 13 residues. With 7 bases clipped from V and 8 bases from J, the junction kept 8 bases outside the gene matches. The CDR3 here is CASITGGEEGYTF. CDR3 nucleotide sequence: TGTGCCAGCATCACAGGGGGCGAAGAAGGCTACACCTTC.

The V call is TRBV29-1, the J call TRBJ2-1; D unresolved. This CDR3 has 15 residues. V was shortened by 4 bases and J by 7 bases, with 20 bases between the two germline ends. CDR1 is SQVTM and CDR2 is ANQGSEA in the germline V gene. CDR3 region: CSVVPLGAWGNEQFF. Written as DNA, the CDR3 is TGCAGCGTTGTACCCCTAGGAGCTTGGGGAAATGAGCAGTTCTTC.

This clone was picked up a small number of times. This chain connects TRBV5-4 to TRBJ1-4, with a tentative D call TRBD1 (5 bases). The CDR3 has 15 residues. V was clipped by 4 bases and J by 1 base, with 11 bases between them. From germline, CDR1 is SGHNT and CDR2 YYREEE (reference sequence). CDR3 DNA: TGTGCCAGCAGCCCCACTGGGGGAACTAATGAAAAACTGTTTTTT. This translates into CASSPTGGTNEKLFF.

V gene TRBV6-5 combines with J gene TRBJ2-5, with 7 bases aligning to TRBD1. V dropped 5 bases and J dropped 7; count of bases not matched to a gene: 7. CDR1 and CDR2 from the germline V gene are MNHEY and SVGAGI. CDR3 size: 13 residues. The CDR3 coding sequence is TGTGCCAGCAGTCTGACAGGGATAATGACCCAGTACTTC. Translating gives CASSLTGIMTQYF.

The chain links TRBV19 to TRBJ1-2; 8 positions agree with TRBD1. Germline V lookup: CDR1 LNHDA, CDR2 SQIVND (reference sequence). Trimming cost V 1 base and J 4 bases; bases outside gene matches: 8. CDR3 length: 16 amino acids. This chain's CDR3 is CASSIARTGKLYGYTF. The CDR3, as DNA: TGTGCCAGTAGTATAGCTCGGACAGGGAAACTCTATGGCTACACCTTC.

Here the CDR3 reads CASSYDSTDTQYF. In DNA form, the CDR3 reads TGTGCCAGCAGTTACGACTCGACAGATACGCAGTATTTT. The rearrangement uses TRBV27 and TRBJ2-3, with D hard to call. V shed 4 bases and J shed 3 bases, with 8 bases lying between them. There are 13 residues in the CDR3. Germline CDR1 MNHEY, CDR2 SMNVEV (reference sequence).

V and J are TRBV10-3 and TRBJ1-1; no reliable D call. Trimming removed 11 bases from V and 4 bases from J, with 23 bases in between. Germline V lookup: CDR1 ENHRY, CDR2 SYGVKD. CDR3 length: 15 residues. CDR3 sequence reads: CASSEEGVESTEAFF. CDR3 DNA: TGTGCCTCATCGGAGGAGGGTGTAGAAAGCACTGAAGCTTTCTTT.

The chain combines TRBV23-1 with TRBJ1-5, with D possibly matching TRBD1 (5 bases). TRBV23-1 has ORF status, its function being uncertain. The CDR3 has 18 amino acids. V lost 4 bases, J lost 3 bases, and 22 bases lay in between. In DNA form, the CDR3 reads TGCGCCAGCAGTCGGGTCGGCCAAGGGGTGGATAACAATCAGCCCCAGCATTTT. Protein: CASSRVGQGVDNNQPQHF.

The rearrangement joins TRBV4-2 to TRBJ2-6; the D call may be TRBD1 or TRBD2 (5 bases each). Germline lookup yields CDR1 LGHNA and CDR2 YNFKEQ. The CDR3 runs 19 residues. V was pared by 3 bases and J by 0 bases, with 18 bases between. CDR3 DNA: TGTGCCAGCAGCCATCGACCCTTTGGGGGTGTCTCTGGGGCCAACGTCCTGACTTTC. As protein: CASSHRPFGGVSGANVLTF.

The CDR3 coding sequence is TGTGCCAGCAGCTTTCGGACCTCCTACGAGCAGTACTTC. It specifies CASSFRTSYEQYF. The V gene is TRBV7-8, the J gene TRBJ2-7, with no clear D. The CDR3 is 13 amino acids. Trimming stripped 3 bases from V and 0 bases from J, with 6 bases between. CDR1 and CDR2 (germline): SGHVS, FQNEAQ.

This chain uses TRBV7-6 with TRBJ2-3; D remains ambiguous. The CDR3 is made up of 10 amino acids. CDR1 SGHVS and CDR2 FNYEAQ come from the germline V gene. The ends were cut back, 8 bases at V and 4 bases at J, with 4 bases in the middle. The CDR3 loop is CASGADTQYF. In DNA form, the CDR3 reads TGTGCCAGCGGGGCAGATACGCAGTATTTT.

The chain links TRBV7-7 to TRBJ2-3; 8 nucleotides line up with TRBD1. The CDR3 is 15 amino acids. V lost 5 bases, J lost 4 bases, and 8 bases stayed unmatched. CDR1 SSHAT and CDR2 FNYEAQ come from the germline V gene (reference sequence). In nucleotides, the CDR3 is TGTGCCAGCAGCCTTCGGACAGGGTTCGCAGATACGCAGTATTTT. Its translation is CASSLRTGFADTQYF.

V is TRBV19 and J is TRBJ1-2; the match to TRBD1 covers 8 bases. CDR1 and CDR2 from the germline V gene are LNHDA and SQIVND (reference sequence). The CDR3 is 15 amino acids. V lost 7 bases, J lost 2 bases, and 9 bases stayed unmatched. CDR3 coding DNA: TGTGCCAGTAACGGGATTGGACAGGGAAACTATGGCTACACCTTC. Its protein is CASNGIGQGNYGYTF. The entire variable domain, with the rest obtained from reference TRBV19 and TRBJ1-2, is as follows: DGGITQSPKYLFRKEGQNVTLSCEQNLNHDAMYWYRQDPGQGLRLIYYSQIVNDFQKGDIAEGYSVSREKKESFPLTVTSAQKNPTAFYLCASNGIGQGNYGYTFGSGTRLTVV.

This clone appeared once. This sequence joins TRBV9 and TRBJ1-2; unclear D gene. This CDR3 is built from 14 residues. Trimming left V 0 bases short and J 2 bases short, with 8 bases between. Germline CDR1 reads SGDLS; CDR2 reads YYNGEE. CDR3 DNA sequence: TGTGCCAGCAGCGTAGCTGAGGAGAACTATGGCTACACCTTC. Amino acid sequence: CASSVAEENYGYTF.

This chain joins TRBV4-1 and TRBJ2-7; D is possibly TRBD2 (5 bases). Germline V gene data show CDR1 as MGHRA and CDR2 as YSYEKL. Trimming stripped 6 bases from V and 3 bases from J, with 15 bases between. This CDR3 comprises 14 residues. The CDR3 DNA reads TGCGCCAGCAGTAGCGTCCAGGTCGGCTACGAGCAGTACTTC. This encodes CASSSVQVGYEQYF.

The chain recombines TRBV2 with TRBJ2-4, with D possibly TRBD2 on 6 matching bases. Germline V lookup: CDR1 SNHLY, CDR2 FYNNEI. The V gene lost 7 bases and the J gene lost 4 bases, with 14 bases spanning the gap. This CDR3 is 14 amino acids long. The CDR3 region has the DNA TGTGCCAGCAATCGGGCTGCGGGGAAAAACATTCAGTACTTC. It codes for CASNRAAGKNIQYF.

Written as DNA, the CDR3 is TGCGCCAGCAGCTTGGACGCCACAGATACGCAGTATTTT. Translated, it gives CASSLDATDTQYF. V is TRBV5-1 and J is TRBJ2-3, with D hard to call. The CDR3 has 13 residues. V gave up 0 bases and J gave up 2 bases, with 4 bases separating them. From germline, CDR1 is SGHRS and CDR2 YFSETQ.

The chain is built from TRBV7-6 and TRBJ2-2, with a weak D call TRBD1 (6 bases). Per germline, CDR1 SGHVS and CDR2 FNYEAQ. The CDR3 spans 16 residues. Between the trimmed V and J ends, which lost 2 bases and 0 bases, there was a span of 10 bases. As DNA, the CDR3 is TGTGCCAGCAGCTTATTAGGGACATCGAACACCGGGGAGCTGTTTTTT. Its translation is CASSLLGTSNTGELFF.

This chain connects TRBV4-1 to TRBJ1-1; no firm D call. Germline V gives CDR1 MGHRA, CDR2 YSYEKL. Trimming took 2 bases from V and 1 from J, leaving 8 bases between them. CDR3 length: 14 amino acids. CDR3 sequence (DNA): TGCGCCAGCAGCCAACCGAAGAGGAACACTGAAGCTTTCTTT. It is translated as CASSQPKRNTEAFF.

The V call is TRBV7-2, the J call TRBJ1-2; tentative D call: TRBD1 (5 bases). Germline V gene sequence: CDR1 SGHTA, CDR2 FQGNSA. The CDR3 has 14 amino acids. With 1 base removed from V and 0 bases from J, the gap between germline ends came to 6 bases. CDR3 in DNA: TGTGCCAGCAGCTTAGTGACAGCTAACTATGGCTACACCTTC. Residues: CASSLVTANYGYTF.